What follows are 32 T cell receptor beta chains derived from one specimen sequenced in a study of molecular identifiers for immune sequencing clone quantification. TCRdb re-analysed the PCR reads in MiXCR, keeping a single row per CDR3 protein. The sample records 490,000 or so distinct CDR3 sequences, around 25% being singletons. Sequenced input: naive CD8+ T cells from blood, with Jurkat cell RNA spiked in. Subset in this sample: FACS-sorted CD8+CD4-CCR7+CD45RA+ naive T cells. The receptors here all came from a human donor in good health. Some libraries in this study had Jurkat cell RNA spiked in.

Remarks on this clonotype: Possible read error: a much larger clone is one base away. This chain joins TRBV7-9 and TRBJ2-7, with 10 bases that match TRBD1. The CDR3 contains 17 residues. V lost 6 bases, J lost 5 bases, and 16 bases stayed unmatched. Germline V gives CDR1 SEHNR, CDR2 FQNEAQ (reference sequence). The CDR3 here is CASSPGTGATDRHEQYF. Here the CDR3 DNA reads TGTGCCAGCAGTCCCGGGACAGGGGCGACCGACCGCCACGAGCAGTACTTC.

This clonotype was recorded a few times. V and J are TRBV4-3 and TRBJ2-7; unclear D gene. This CDR3 region has 13 residues. Germline V gene data show CDR1 as LGHNA and CDR2 as YSLEER. The V end was cut by 4 bases, the J end by 2 bases, with 9 bases between. CDR3 region: CASSRELAYEQYF. CDR3 nucleotide sequence: TGCGCCAGCAGCCGCGAGCTAGCCTACGAGCAGTACTTC.

This clonotype appeared a few times. The chain has TRBV7-2 and TRBJ2-7; 8 bases are shared with TRBD1. Germline trimming cut 1 base from V and 3 bases from J; bases unmatched to any gene: 2. This CDR3 contains 14 residues. Per the germline V gene, CDR1 is SGHTA and CDR2 is FQGNSA. This CDR3 reads CASSLDGQGYEQYF. In DNA, the CDR3 is TGTGCCAGCAGCTTAGACGGACAGGGCTACGAGCAGTACTTC.

This clonotype was seen more than once but under ten times. J is TRBJ2-2 and V is TRBV9, with D unclear. V was cut by 4 bases and J by 0 bases, with 13 bases left in between. Germline V gene data show CDR1 as SGDLS and CDR2 as YYNGEE. CDR3 length equals 16 residues. The CDR3: CASSSVGQTNTGELFF. DNA for the CDR3: TGTGCCAGCAGCTCCGTCGGGCAGACGAACACCGGGGAGCTGTTTTTT.

This clonotype was seen many times. The V call is TRBV19, the J call TRBJ1-5; 8 bases match TRBD1. Per germline, CDR1 LNHDA and CDR2 SQIVND (reference sequence). This CDR3 spans 15 amino acids. J lost 2 bases, V lost 2 bases, and 2 bases had no gene match. The CDR3 reads CASSIQGARNQPQHF. In DNA form, the CDR3 reads TGTGCCAGTAGTATACAGGGGGCTCGCAATCAGCCCCAGCATTTT.

This clonotype was found many times. This sequence joins TRBV7-8 and TRBJ1-4; D gene ambiguous. Trimming cost V 0 bases and J 7 bases, with 6 bases left between them. CDR1 and CDR2 from the germline V gene are SGHVS and FQNEAQ. The CDR3 is 13 residues long. The CDR3 protein is CASSLANFEKLFF. DNA of the CDR3: TGTGCCAGCAGCTTAGCCAACTTTGAAAAACTGTTTTTT.

The V call is TRBV5-4, the J call TRBJ2-5; D is uncertain. Trimming removed 2 bases from V and 1 base from J, with 9 bases in between. The CDR3 contains 14 residues. CDR1 is SGHNT and CDR2 is YYREEE in the germline V gene (reference sequence). CDR3 in amino acids: CASSFSTGQETQYF. The CDR3 DNA is TGTGCCAGCAGCTTTTCTACCGGCCAAGAGACCCAGTACTTC.

This clonotype was recorded many times. The chain employs TRBV11-2 and TRBJ2-7; D unclear. This CDR3 has 13 residues. CDR1 is SGHAT and CDR2 is FQNNGV in the germline V gene. V lost 1 base, J lost 6 bases, and 10 bases lay in between. CDR3 sequence: CASSLAPGIEQYF. The CDR3 bases are TGTGCCAGCAGCTTAGCTCCCGGAATCGAGCAGTACTTC.

The chain links TRBV7-7 to TRBJ2-3; D ambiguous. The germline CDR1 and CDR2 sequences are SSHAT and FNYEAQ (reference sequence). CDR3 length: 14 residues. V lost 0 bases and J 11 bases, leaving 15 bases between the germline ends. CDR3 coding DNA: TGTGCCAGCAGCTTAGCGGCAGGAGACGATCGGCAGTATTTT. Protein sequence: CASSLAAGDDRQYF.

This clonotype was observed a few times. The chain has TRBV21-1 and TRBJ2-1; TRBD1 reflects the table's D call only, with no check against the DNA. TRBV21-1 counts as a pseudogene. This CDR3 region has 18 residues. CDR3 sequence reads: CASSRLEDSSSSYNEQFF. The CDR3 DNA reads as TGTGCCAGCAGCAGATTAGAGGACAGTTCTAGCTCCTACAATGAGCAGTTCTTC.

The chain employs TRBV4-3 and TRBJ2-1; D uncertain. V shed 1 base and J shed 3 bases, with 10 bases lying between them. Germline CDR1 is LGHNA and CDR2 is YSLEER. The CDR3 is 15 residues long. This CDR3 reads CASSQGSFSYNEQFF. CDR3 sequence (DNA): TGCGCCAGCAGCCAAGGATCTTTCAGCTACAATGAGCAGTTCTTC.

The chain carries TRBV9 and TRBJ2-3, with 10 bases fitting TRBD1. Germline lookup yields CDR1 SGDLS and CDR2 YYNGEE. V was clipped by 3 bases and J by 1 base; unmatched bases: 8. This CDR3 has 17 residues. The DNA for the CDR3 is TGTGCCAGCAGCGACGACAGGGGGCCTCACCGCACAGATACGCAGTATTTT. Translated, it gives CASSDDRGPHRTDTQYF.

Ten or more counts support this clonotype. V gene TRBV4-3 combines with J gene TRBJ2-3; 12 nucleotides line up with TRBD2. The germline V gene has CDR1 LGHNA and CDR2 YSLEER. The junction had 3 bases not matched to a gene; V was cut back by 0 bases and J by 5 bases. The CDR3 runs to 16 residues. The CDR3 sequence: CASSQDLAGGLDTQYF. CDR3 DNA sequence: TGCGCCAGCAGCCAAGATCTAGCGGGGGGGCTAGATACGCAGTATTTT.

Here the CDR3 reads CASSDRINYGYTF. CDR3 DNA: TGTGCCAGCAGTGACAGAATTAACTATGGCTACACCTTC. This chain joins TRBV2 and TRBJ1-2; D is uncertain. CDR3 length equals 13 residues. V gave up 3 bases and J gave up 1 base, with 6 bases separating them. The germline gives CDR1 SNHLY, CDR2 FYNNEI.

This clonotype was recorded at least ten times. This chain joins TRBV7-9 and TRBJ2-3, with TRBD1 identical over 8 bases. Trimming removed 4 bases from V and 3 bases from J; junction bases left unmatched: 6. Germline CDR1 reads SEHNR; CDR2 reads FQNEAQ (reference sequence). The CDR3 extends over 15 amino acids. The CDR3 DNA reads as TGTGCCAGCAGCTCTAGGACAGGGACTACAGATACGCAGTATTTT. It is translated as CASSSRTGTTDTQYF.

With regard to this clonotype: At one end, the junction sequence differs from germline, possibly due to a read error. J is TRBJ2-2 and V is TRBV2; possible D gene TRBD1, 6 bases. This CDR3 comprises 12 residues. The germline CDR1 and CDR2 sequences are SNHLY and FYNNEI. CDR3 protein: CASDRNTGELIF. The DNA for the CDR3 is TGTGCCAGCGACAGGAACACCGGGGAGCTGATTTTT. Full variable domain (missing parts from reference TRBV2 and TRBJ2-2): EPEVTQTPSHQVTQMGQEVILRCVPISNHLYFYWYRQILGQKVEFLVSFYNNEISEKSEIFDDQFSVERPDGSNFTLKIRSTKLEDSAMYFCASDRNTGELIFGEGSRLTVL.

In its sample, this clonotype was seen many times. V gene TRBV10-2 combines with J gene TRBJ2-7, with 7 positions matching TRBD1. In germline, CDR1 is WSHSY, CDR2 SAAADI. Trimming removed 7 bases from V and 2 bases from J; junction bases left unmatched: 14. The CDR3 consists of 16 residues. The CDR3, as DNA: TGCGCCAGCACCACTCCAACAGGGGATTCTGCCTACGAGCAGTACTTC. Its translation: CASTTPTGDSAYEQYF.

This sequence joins TRBV19 and TRBJ1-5; D is ambiguous. Germline V gene lookup returns CDR1 LNHDA and CDR2 SQIVND (reference sequence). The V gene lost 1 base and the J gene lost 6 bases, with 7 bases spanning the gap. The CDR3 has 13 residues. The CDR3 sequence is CASSIGFSQPQHF. The CDR3 DNA is TGTGCCAGTAGTATAGGGTTCAGTCAGCCCCAGCATTTT. The full variable domain, rest sourced from reference TRBV19 and TRBJ1-5, is DGGITQSPKYLFRKEGQNVTLSCEQNLNHDAMYWYRQDPGQGLRLIYYSQIVNDFQKGDIAEGYSVSREKKESFPLTVTSAQKNPTAFYLCASSIGFSQPQHFGDGTRLSIL.

This clonotype was detected many times. This sequence joins TRBV29-1 and TRBJ2-1; 7 bases are a match to TRBD1. Trimming at V came to 3 bases and at J to 12 bases, leaving 11 bases not matched to a gene. There are 13 residues in the CDR3. Germline V gives CDR1 SQVTM, CDR2 ANQGSEA. The DNA of the CDR3 is TGCAGCGTTGATAGGACAGGCCTGAACATGCAGTTCTTC. It encodes CSVDRTGLNMQFF.

This clonotype was seen a few times. V usage is TRBV6-5 and J usage is TRBJ2-5, with 8 nucleotides matching TRBD2. The CDR3 has 16 amino acids. V dropped 0 bases and J dropped 2; count of bases not matched to a gene: 5. In germline, CDR1 is MNHEY, CDR2 SVGAGI. Here the CDR3 DNA reads TGTGCCAGCAGTTACTCACTAGCGGCCTTACAAGAGACCCAGTACTTC. This translates into CASSYSLAALQETQYF.

This clonotype was counted only a few times. The chain employs TRBV6-1 and TRBJ2-7; D may correspond to TRBD1 or TRBD2 (5 bases each). V was pared by 1 base and J by 4 bases, with 32 bases between. The CDR3 is made up of 21 amino acids. Germline CDR1 and CDR2: MNHNS and SASEGT. The CDR3 is CASSEEVAGASSGRREYEQYF. The CDR3 DNA follows: TGTGCCAGCAGTGAAGAAGTGGCAGGCGCGTCCTCGGGGCGCAGGGAATACGAGCAGTACTTC.

Ten or more counts support this clonotype. The V call is TRBV7-9, the J call TRBJ1-2, with 9 bases identical to TRBD1. This CDR3 spans 14 amino acids. The V gene's germline CDR1 is SEHNR and CDR2 FQNEAQ (reference sequence). V gave up 5 bases and J gave up 4 bases; unmatched junction bases: 5. The CDR3 DNA reads as TGTGCCAGCAGCGGGGGACAGGGAAGCTATGGCTACACCTTC. Protein product: CASSGGQGSYGYTF.

This clonotype was recorded at least ten times. The rearrangement uses TRBV5-6 and TRBJ2-3, with D uncertain. Germline CDR1 reads SGHDT; CDR2 reads YYEEEE. CDR3 length: 12 amino acids. The V end lost 4 bases, the J end lost 5 bases, and 8 bases lay between the germline ends. The CDR3 sequence: CASSPRLDTQYF. The CDR3 nucleotides read TGTGCCAGCAGCCCAAGGCTAGATACGCAGTATTTT.

This clonotype has ten or more counts. The V call is TRBV7-2, the J call TRBJ2-3; 11 bases fit TRBD2. V gave up 4 bases and J gave up 6 bases; unmatched junction bases: 6. CDR1 is SGHTA, CDR2 FQGNSA, per germline. The length of the CDR3 is 15 residues. The CDR3, as DNA: TGTGCCAGCAGCTCTATAGCGGGGGGGCTGGATACGCAGTATTTT. Its protein is CASSSIAGGLDTQYF.

This clonotype was recorded a few times. This rearrangement joins TRBV13 to TRBJ1-2; a weak D match, TRBD1 (6 bases). The CDR3 runs to 17 residues. The germline V and J ends were trimmed by 3 bases and 3 bases, with 20 bases remaining between them. The germline V gene encodes CDR1 PRHDT and CDR2 FYEKMQ (reference sequence). CDR3 in amino acids: CASSFLTVRGQDYGYTF. CDR3 nucleotide sequence: TGTGCCAGCAGCTTCCTGACCGTCAGGGGCCAGGACTATGGCTACACCTTC.

Note on this clonotype: This may stem from a read error, because a much larger clone lies one nucleotide away. The chain has TRBV9 and TRBJ1-1, with a tentative D call TRBD1 (5 bases). Germline-derived CDR1 and CDR2 are SGDLS and YYNGEE. The CDR3 runs 13 residues. Written as DNA, the CDR3 is TGTGCCAGCAGCGATCGACAGAGGGGTGAAGTTTTCTTT. Translation: CASSDRQRGEVFF.

This chain connects TRBV4-1 to TRBJ2-3; 9 positions match TRBD1. The CDR3 extends over 16 amino acids. The ends lost 3 bases at V and 4 bases at J; junction bases unmatched: 8. Germline V gene sequence: CDR1 MGHRA, CDR2 YSYEKL. The CDR3 sequence: CASSHPGQGIADTQYF. In DNA form, the CDR3 reads TGCGCCAGCAGCCACCCCGGACAGGGGATCGCAGATACGCAGTATTTT.

Worth noting for this clonotype: Sequence at one end of the junction differs from germline and may be a read error. The rearrangement links TRBV29-1 to TRBJ2-7, with no clear D. Germline-derived CDR1 and CDR2 are SQVTM and ANQGSEA. This CDR3 has 13 residues. The CDR3 sequence: CSVEGTSSYERYF. The CDR3 DNA reads as TGCAGCGTTGAGGGCACTTCCTCCTACGAGCGGTACTTC.

In regard to this clonotype: This may stem from a read error, because a much larger clone lies one nucleotide away. The chain couples TRBV29-1 to TRBJ1-1, with TRBD1 identical over 8 bases. The junction had 6 bases not matched to a gene; V was cut back by 1 base and J by 5 bases. Germline CDR1 is SQVTM and CDR2 is ANQGSEA. The CDR3 has 14 amino acids. As DNA, the CDR3 is TGCAGCGTTGAAGGTCTAACAGGGGGGACTGAAGCTTTCTTT. Its translation is CSVEGLTGGTEAFF.

This clonotype was seen at least ten times. For the CDR3, the DNA is TGTGCCAGCAGTGGAGAAGGGCTTGCCCAGTACTTC. Its protein is CASSGEGLAQYF. V and J are TRBV2 and TRBJ2-5; unclear D gene. The germline V and J ends were trimmed by 4 bases and 9 bases, with 12 bases remaining between them. From germline, CDR1 is SNHLY and CDR2 FYNNEI. This CDR3 is built from 12 residues.

A remark on this clonotype: This sequence may be a read error, since a much larger clone differs from it by one base. This chain joins TRBV11-2 and TRBJ1-1, with D perhaps matching TRBD1 (6 bases). With 1 base removed from V and 1 base from J, the gap between germline ends came to 7 bases. This CDR3 has 14 residues. Per the germline V gene, CDR1 is SGHAT and CDR2 is FQNNGV. In nucleotides, the CDR3 is TGTGCCAGCAGCTTAGCACAGGGGAACACTGAAGCTTTCTTT. Its translation is CASSLAQGNTEAFF.

This clonotype appeared a few times. The CDR3, as DNA: TGTGCCAGCAGCTACGCGGACAGGGAGGGGGAGACCCAGTACTTC. It encodes CASSYADREGETQYF. The V gene is TRBV7-6, the J gene TRBJ2-5, with D tentatively TRBD1 (8 bases). The CDR3 spans 15 residues. V was pared by 4 bases and J by 5 bases, with 17 bases between. CDR1 is SGHVS, CDR2 FNYEAQ, per germline.